Listed below are T cell receptor beta chains from one sample, sequenced in a study of T cell repertoires in cytomegalovirus infection. Their antigens remain unidentified. TCRdb fed the reads into MiXCR, producing one record per CDR3 protein. The table records a few hundred thousand distinct CDR3 sequences, approximately 40% of them present only once. This specimen consisted of cultured PBMCs, obtained from culture after CMV antigen stimulation. Source of these receptors: a human donor in good health (CMV status not recorded). Some clones in this sample may be carry-over from other donors' samples. CDR3s include the opening cysteine and the closing phenylalanine or tryptophan. Each record gives: V gene, clone size, D gene, J gene, CDR3 protein, CDR3 DNA. A D gene is named only where the DNA matches it firmly. Some rows have no size entry. The others give once, few or many, or a class for an expanded clone.

v_call: TRBV7-2; clone_size: few; d_call: TRBD1; j_call: TRBJ2-7; cdr3_aa: CASSLAWTGAYEQYF; cdr3_nt: TGTGCCAGCAGCTTAGCTTGGACAGGGGCCTACGAGCAGTACTTC
v_call: TRBV11-2; clone_size: few; d_call: TRBD2; j_call: TRBJ2-3; cdr3_aa: CASRKLAGGDTQYF; cdr3_nt: TGTGCCAGCAGAAAGTTGGCGGGGGGTGATACGCAGTATTTT
v_call: TRBV7-6; clone_size: NA; d_call: NA; j_call: TRBJ2-7; cdr3_aa: CASSLAEGLPSYEQYF; cdr3_nt: TGTGCCAGCAGCTTAGCGGAAGGGCTACCCTCCTACGAGCAGTACTTC
v_call: TRBV3-1; clone_size: NA; d_call: TRBD2; j_call: TRBJ2-5; cdr3_aa: CASSRIAGQTQYF; cdr3_nt: TGTGCCAGCAGCCGAATAGCGGGTCAGACCCAGTACTTC
v_call: TRBV28; clone_size: few; d_call: NA; j_call: TRBJ1-5; cdr3_aa: CASSFGQINQPQHF; cdr3_nt: TGTGCCAGCAGTTTCGGACAGATCAATCAGCCCCAGCATTTT
v_call: TRBV20-1; clone_size: few; d_call: TRBD1; j_call: TRBJ1-4; cdr3_aa: CSARGQGAKKLFF; cdr3_nt: TGCAGTGCTAGAGGACAGGGGGCTAAAAAACTGTTTTTT
v_call: TRBV6-6; clone_size: few; d_call: TRBD2; j_call: TRBJ2-1; cdr3_aa: CASTLLAGADNEQFF; cdr3_nt: TGTGCCAGCACCCTACTAGCGGGGGCGGACAATGAGCAGTTCTTC
v_call: TRBV7-2; clone_size: NA; d_call: NA; j_call: TRBJ2-7; cdr3_aa: CASSRLTWGAYEQYF; cdr3_nt: TGTGCCAGCAGCCGCTTGACCTGGGGGGCCTACGAGCAGTACTTC
v_call: TRBV6-2/TRBV6-3; clone_size: NA; d_call: NA; j_call: TRBJ2-5; cdr3_aa: CASSYLGQQETQYF; cdr3_nt: TGTGCCAGCAGTTACCTAGGACAGCAAGAGACCCAGTACTTC
v_call: TRBV6-1; clone_size: few; d_call: NA; j_call: TRBJ2-5; cdr3_aa: CASSEAAGYQETQYF; cdr3_nt: TGTGCCAGCAGTGAAGCTGCGGGGTACCAAGAGACCCAGTACTTC
v_call: TRBV7-9; clone_size: few; d_call: TRBD1; j_call: TRBJ1-6; cdr3_aa: CASSLPSTGDGDSPLHF; cdr3_nt: TGTGCCAGCAGCTTACCCTCAACAGGGGACGGGGATTCACCCCTCCACTTT
v_call: TRBV5-1; clone_size: NA; d_call: NA; j_call: TRBJ2-1; cdr3_aa: CASSARGVSYNEQFF; cdr3_nt: TGCGCCAGCAGCGCCCGAGGGGTTTCCTACAATGAGCAGTTCTTC
v_call: TRBV10-2; clone_size: once; d_call: NA; j_call: TRBJ1-5; cdr3_aa: CASSVGGFRQPQHF; cdr3_nt: TGCGCCAGCAGTGTAGGAGGGTTTCGTCAGCCCCAGCATTTT
v_call: TRBV12-3/TRBV12-4; clone_size: few; d_call: TRBD2; j_call: TRBJ2-5; cdr3_aa: CASSPPLAGETQYF; cdr3_nt: TGTGCCAGCAGTCCCCCACTAGCGGGAGAGACCCAGTACTTC
v_call: TRBV12-3/TRBV12-4; clone_size: NA; d_call: TRBD1; j_call: TRBJ1-5; cdr3_aa: CASSNRDRGNQPQHF; cdr3_nt: TGTGCCAGCAGCAACCGGGACAGGGGAAATCAGCCCCAGCATTTT
v_call: TRBV11-2; clone_size: NA; d_call: NA; j_call: TRBJ1-5; cdr3_aa: CASSDNPRQPQHF; cdr3_nt: TGTGCCAGCAGCGACAACCCTAGGCAGCCCCAGCATTTT
v_call: TRBV7-8; clone_size: few; d_call: NA; j_call: TRBJ1-1; cdr3_aa: CASSFEGAGTEAFF; cdr3_nt: TGTGCCAGCAGCTTCGAGGGCGCGGGCACTGAAGCTTTCTTT
v_call: TRBV7-2; clone_size: few; d_call: NA; j_call: TRBJ2-3; cdr3_aa: CASSFHRDTQYF; cdr3_nt: TGTGCCAGCAGCTTCCACCGGGATACGCAGTATTTT
v_call: TRBV7-9; clone_size: few; d_call: NA; j_call: TRBJ2-3; cdr3_aa: CASSSKPDTQYF; cdr3_nt: TGTGCCAGCAGCTCCAAACCCGATACGCAGTATTTT
v_call: TRBV29-1; clone_size: NA; d_call: TRBD2; j_call: TRBJ2-3; cdr3_aa: CSVESLRGAGNTQYF; cdr3_nt: TGCAGCGTTGAAAGTCTGCGGGGGGCCGGGAATACGCAGTATTTT
v_call: TRBV27; clone_size: NA; d_call: NA; j_call: TRBJ1-5; cdr3_aa: CASSPRGRPQIINQPQHF; cdr3_nt: TGTGCCAGCAGTCCCCGTGGAAGACCTCAAATAATCAATCAGCCCCAGCATTTT
v_call: TRBV6-5; clone_size: few; d_call: TRBD2; j_call: TRBJ2-3; cdr3_aa: CASSRRERADTQYF; cdr3_nt: TGTGCCAGCAGTCGGCGGGAGCGGGCAGATACGCAGTATTTT
v_call: TRBV7-8; clone_size: many; d_call: NA; j_call: TRBJ2-3; cdr3_aa: CASSPPGSDTQYF; cdr3_nt: TGTGCCAGCAGCCCCCCGGGGTCAGATACGCAGTATTTT
v_call: TRBV7-2; clone_size: few; d_call: TRBD2; j_call: TRBJ2-1; cdr3_aa: CASSWGAGLAENEQFF; cdr3_nt: TGTGCCAGCAGCTGGGGGGCGGGACTAGCGGAAAATGAGCAGTTCTTC
v_call: TRBV7-2; clone_size: NA; d_call: NA; j_call: TRBJ2-3; cdr3_aa: CAVRRAGATDTQYF; cdr3_nt: TGTGCCGTACGTAGGGCTGGGGCCACAGATACGCAGTATTTT
v_call: TRBV2; clone_size: NA; d_call: NA; j_call: TRBJ2-1; cdr3_aa: CASSDGVNEQFF; cdr3_nt: TGTGCCAGCAGTGACGGCGTAAATGAGCAGTTCTTC
v_call: TRBV20-1; clone_size: few; d_call: NA; j_call: TRBJ2-7; cdr3_aa: CSARVPANYEQYF; cdr3_nt: TGCAGTGCTAGAGTCCCGGCGAACTACGAGCAGTACTTC
v_call: TRBV7-2; clone_size: NA; d_call: NA; j_call: TRBJ2-3; cdr3_aa: CASSLAGGTDATQYF; cdr3_nt: TGTGCCAGCAGCTTAGCGGGAGGAACCGATGCTACGCAGTATTTT
v_call: TRBV7-2; clone_size: NA; d_call: NA; j_call: TRBJ1-1; cdr3_aa: CASSPLKRGTEAFF; cdr3_nt: TGTGCCAGCAGCCCCCTAAAAAGGGGAACTGAAGCTTTCTTT
v_call: TRBV20-1; clone_size: NA; d_call: NA; j_call: TRBJ1-6; cdr3_aa: CSARVGTGNSPLHF; cdr3_nt: TGCAGTGCTAGGGTGGGAACGGGTAATTCACCCCTCCACTTT
v_call: TRBV7-6; clone_size: few; d_call: NA; j_call: TRBJ1-5; cdr3_aa: CASSRPGQPQHF; cdr3_nt: TGTGCCAGCAGTAGACCGGGTCAGCCCCAGCATTTT
v_call: TRBV10-1; clone_size: NA; d_call: NA; j_call: TRBJ1-6; cdr3_aa: CASSDRGGSPLHF; cdr3_nt: TGCGCCAGCAGTGACAGGGGTGGCTCACCCCTCCACTTT